These T cell receptor beta chains were read from a single sample in a study of blood T cell repertoires in COVID-19. Repertoires were generated with immunoSEQ multiplex PCR, while TCRdb's copy carries only in-frame clones and drops some. The repertoire holds around 150,000 clones, approximately 80% seen once, with roughly 9.5% in the top ten. The sample consisted of peripheral blood. These receptors came from a woman older than 75 with active or convalescent COVID-19. Both conserved end residues are part of each CDR3. Where a row states a size, it is once, few, many or the class of an expanded clone; other rows omit it.

>TRBJ2-5|-|TRBV7-2
CASSFGTLRLAGNQETQYF
>TRBJ2-7|-|TRBV7-2
CASSSRDRVIRGEQYF
>TRBJ2-7|-|TRBV23-1
CAIAGGPSSWGSYEQYF
>TRBJ2-7|-|TRBV18
CASSPPSGNYEQYF
>TRBJ1-2|-|TRBV18
CASSSQSIDGYTF
>TRBJ1-1|-|TRBV19
CASSWDRGREAFF
>TRBJ2-1|-|TRBV30
CAWSGTGQGSDEQFF
>TRBJ2-3|few|TRBV9
CASSVRWADTQYF
>TRBJ2-3|once|TRBV20-1
CSASRGGTDTQYF
>TRBJ2-7|once|TRBV5-1
CASSFLQGGDEQYF
>TRBJ2-7|-|TRBV12-3/TRBV12-4
CASSFRGYEQYF
>TRBJ1-2|-|TRBV19
CASSMNLAVVHYGYTF
>TRBJ1-4|-|TRBV6-5
CASSYSSGTSNEKLFF
>TRBJ1-2|-|TRBV6-5
CASSYSSSAYGYTF
>TRBJ1-5|-|TRBV3-1/TRBV3-2
CASSWGDQPQHF
>TRBJ1-2|-|TRBV5-1
CASSSGMSGVSYGYTF
>TRBJ1-5|-|TRBV11-3
CASSGGDNQPQHF
>TRBJ1-2|-|TRBV7-2
CASSPRPGTGDGGYTF
>TRBJ1-1|-|TRBV10-3
CAISGTGLLAFF
>TRBJ1-1|-|TRBV6-6
CASSSGTGARWEAFF
>TRBJ2-5|once|TRBV19
CASSRPGLAGGRETQYF